This T cell receptor beta chain was captured in a study of molecular identifiers for immune sequencing clone quantification. Each library that profiled naive CD8 cells came from roughly 20,000 to 1,000,000 sorted cells with 10%, 30% or 50% RNA. General study findings and limits: Reports indicate spiked Jurkat TCR RNA from one cell could be found among approximately 1 million naive cells. Clones above 20 RNA copies contained over 98% of effector molecules but under 1% of naive ones.

Methods described previously were used for bulk TCR libraries, and listed TCR primers were applied. MiXCR, applied by TCRdb to the PCR reads, yields one record per CDR3 protein. The repertoire includes more than 550,000 distinct CDR3 sequences, over 25% of them detected once, and around 0.78% sits in the top ten. The CDR3 length is 13 residues. Trimming left V 5 bases short and J 7 bases short, with 15 bases between. CDR1 and CDR2 from the germline V gene are MGHRA and YSYEKL. Only a few counts were recorded for this clonotype. The antigen is not known. Sequences were obtained from naive CD8+ T cells from blood, with Jurkat cell RNA spiked in. The subset: FACS-sorted CD8+CD4-CCR7+CD45RA+ naive T cells. The rearrangement joins TRBV4-1 to TRBJ2-7; D is perhaps TRBD1 or TRBD2 (5 bases each). The TCR comes from a human donor in good health. Some libraries in this study had Jurkat cell RNA spiked in. This CDR3 is CASSSGTVGEQYF. The CDR3 nucleotides read TGCGCCAGCAGCTCCGGGACGGTGGGGGAGCAGTACTTC.